This TCR beta chain was documented in a study of CD8 T cells in Susac syndrome (dated by TCRdb to the late 2010s). Turning to the overall study: Of the Susac syndrome patients who were sequenced, roughly 6 had clinically active disease and roughly 8 were in clinical remission. At blood withdrawal, Susac syndrome patients were therapy-naive, treated with corticosteroids (with IVIg additionally given to some), or treated with IVIg alone. The study used repertoire sequencing to test whether antigen drove CD8+ T cell activation and differentiation in Susac syndrome. The paper's findings and limits, for the study overall: The number of individuals in the TCR sequencing and HLA analysis was acknowledged as relatively small. No clonal expansion was detected in the CD4+ T cell repertoire of Susac syndrome patients.

RNA was extracted using the RNeasy kit, and roughly 0.5 to 1 microgram was reverse transcribed with random hexamers. The immunoSEQ multiplex PCR assay, which covers 54 Vbeta and 13 Jbeta segments, was used to amplify TCR beta CDR3 regions. Bias from PCR amplification was corrected by using a synthetic template baseline for primer optimization and for computational correction. The paper's data handling went like this. Reads were annotated to V, D and J genes per IMGT and analyzed with immunoSEQ Analyzer, keeping only productive sequences. Clonality was computed as one minus Shannon entropy normalized by log2 of the number of productive unique sequences. For each patient and control, public and private clones were evaluated within the 100 most prevalent clones. Susac-specific clones were defined as absent from healthy and MS cohorts, over a thousand published viral clones and other ImmuneACCESS disease sequences. TCRdb passed the public sequencing reads through fastp at Q25 and MiXCR, retaining productive beta sequences. For every CDR3 protein sequence, its rows merge into one entry that carries the most common genes and DNA. The V and J calls follow TCRdb's processing rather than the paper's. Across this sample there are approximately 190,000 distinct CDR3 sequences, with 91% seen only once. Roughly 0.087% of the sample rests with the top ten.

Concerning this clonotype: What antigen it recognizes has not been identified. One base away there is no much larger clone; base qualities are not given.

Peripheral blood CD8+ and CD4+ T cells from healthy donors, Susac syndrome patients and multiple sclerosis patients were profiled using high-throughput TCR beta sequencing. The Susac syndrome patients fulfilled recently defined diagnostic criteria for definite or probable disease. Bulk CD8+ and CD4+ T cells were purified by magnetic negative isolation, whereas CD8+ TEMRA cells were enriched by FACS. Blood was collected in EDTA tubes and processed within 24 hours, with PBMCs isolated through density gradient centrifugation. PBMCs intended for TCR sequencing were frozen in liquid nitrogen and were later thawed in a 37 degrees C water bath. The sorted or isolated CD4+, CD8+ and CD8+ TEMRA cells reached a purity of at least 90%. Including the terminal cysteine and phenylalanine, the CDR3 comprises 13 residues. Here the CDR3 DNA is all that survives: 39 bases in frame from base 1. For CDR1 and CDR2, the germline V gene lists SNHLY and FYNNEI. V and J lose 5 bases and 3 bases, and a span of 8 bases separates them.

The receptor was derived from a human donor with Susac syndrome. This sequence uses TRBV2 and TRBJ1-5; a confident D gene designation cannot be given. Sequenced: CD4+ T cells from PBMCs. The CDR3 here reads CASSQDYNQPQHF. The DNA sequence is as follows: TGTGCCAGCAGTCAAGACTACAATCAGCCCCAGCATTTT. The entire variable domain, with the stretches around the CDR3 drawn from the reference TRBV2 and TRBJ1-5 proteins, is EPEVTQTPSHQVTQMGQEVILRCVPISNHLYFYWYRQILGQKVEFLVSFYNNEISEKSEIFDDQFSVERPDGSNFTLKIRSTKLEDSAMYFCASSQDYNQPQHFGDGTRLSIL.